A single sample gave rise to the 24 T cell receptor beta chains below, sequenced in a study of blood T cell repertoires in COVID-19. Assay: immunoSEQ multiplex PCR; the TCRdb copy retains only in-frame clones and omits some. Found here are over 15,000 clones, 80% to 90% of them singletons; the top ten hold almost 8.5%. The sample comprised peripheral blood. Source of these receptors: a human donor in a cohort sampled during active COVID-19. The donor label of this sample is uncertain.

The CDR3 DNA sequence: TGTGCCAGCAGCATCCGGGATTCCCCCAATGAGCAGTTCTTC. Protein product: CASSIRDSPNEQFF. V usage is TRBV9 and J usage is TRBJ2-1; D possibly corresponds to TRBD2 (5 bases). The V gene's germline CDR1 is SGDLS and CDR2 YYNGEE. The CDR3 is 14 residues long. The V gene lost 4 bases and the J gene lost 6 bases, with 14 bases spanning the gap.

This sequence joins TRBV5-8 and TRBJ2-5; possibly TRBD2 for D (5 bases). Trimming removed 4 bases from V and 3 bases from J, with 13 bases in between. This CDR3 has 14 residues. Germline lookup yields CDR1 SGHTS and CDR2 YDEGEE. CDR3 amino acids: CASSQESGKETQYF. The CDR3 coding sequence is TGTGCCAGCAGCCAGGAGTCGGGAAAAGAGACCCAGTACTTC.

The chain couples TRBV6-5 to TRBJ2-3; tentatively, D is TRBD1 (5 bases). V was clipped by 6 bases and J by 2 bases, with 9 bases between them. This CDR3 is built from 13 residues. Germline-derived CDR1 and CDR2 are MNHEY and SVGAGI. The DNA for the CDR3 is TGTGCCAGCAGGATAGGGGCCACAGATACGCAGTATTTT. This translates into CASRIGATDTQYF.

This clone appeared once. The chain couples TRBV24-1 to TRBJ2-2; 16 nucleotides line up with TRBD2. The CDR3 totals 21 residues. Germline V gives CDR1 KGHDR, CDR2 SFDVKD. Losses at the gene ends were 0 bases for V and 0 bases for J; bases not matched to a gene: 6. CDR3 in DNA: TGTGCCACCAGTGATTTGCGAGGGGGACTAGCGGGAGGGGCGAACACCGGGGAGCTGTTTTTT. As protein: CATSDLRGGLAGGANTGELFF.

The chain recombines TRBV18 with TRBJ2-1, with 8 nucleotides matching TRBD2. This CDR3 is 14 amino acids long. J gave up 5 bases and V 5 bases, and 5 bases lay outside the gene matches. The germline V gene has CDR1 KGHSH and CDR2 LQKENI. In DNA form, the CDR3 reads TGTGCCAGCTCAACTAGCGGCCTTAACAATGAGCAGTTCTTC. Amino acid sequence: CASSTSGLNNEQFF.

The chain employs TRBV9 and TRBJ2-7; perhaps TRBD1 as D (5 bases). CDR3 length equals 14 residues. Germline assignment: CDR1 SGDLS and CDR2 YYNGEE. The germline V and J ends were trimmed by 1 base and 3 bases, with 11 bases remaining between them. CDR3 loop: CASSVSVRDYEQYF. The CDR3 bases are TGTGCCAGCAGCGTATCAGTCAGGGACTACGAGCAGTACTTC.

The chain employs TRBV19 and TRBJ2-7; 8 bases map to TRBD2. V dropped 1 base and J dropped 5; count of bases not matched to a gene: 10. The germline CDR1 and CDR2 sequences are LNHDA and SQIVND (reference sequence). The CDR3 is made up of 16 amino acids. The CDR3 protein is CASSIGPRRRGDEQYF. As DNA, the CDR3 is TGTGCCAGTAGTATAGGTCCGAGGCGGCGGGGGGACGAGCAGTACTTC. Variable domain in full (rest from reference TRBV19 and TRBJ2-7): DGGITQSPKYLFRKEGQNVTLSCEQNLNHDAMYWYRQDPGQGLRLIYYSQIVNDFQKGDIAEGYSVSREKKESFPLTVTSAQKNPTAFYLCASSIGPRRRGDEQYFGPGTRLTVT.

The CDR3 coding sequence is TGTGCCAGCACGACTAATAACAATGAGCAGTTCTTC. Translated, it gives CASTTNNNEQFF. This sequence joins TRBV11-3 and TRBJ2-1; tentative D call: TRBD2 (5 bases). The CDR3 runs to 12 residues. Trimming took 7 bases from V and 5 from J, leaving 9 bases between them. Looked up from germline, CDR1 is SGHNT and CDR2 is YENEEA.

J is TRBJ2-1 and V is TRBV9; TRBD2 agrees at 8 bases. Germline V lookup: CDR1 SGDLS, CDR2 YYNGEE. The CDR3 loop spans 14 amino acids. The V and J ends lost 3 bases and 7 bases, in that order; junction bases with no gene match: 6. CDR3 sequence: CASSAQGLANEQFF. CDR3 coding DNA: TGTGCCAGCAGCGCCCAAGGACTAGCTAATGAGCAGTTCTTC.

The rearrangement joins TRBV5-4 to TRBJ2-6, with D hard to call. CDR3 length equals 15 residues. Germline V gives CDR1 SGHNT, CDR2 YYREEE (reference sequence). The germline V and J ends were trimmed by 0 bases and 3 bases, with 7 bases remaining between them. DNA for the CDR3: TGTGCCAGCAGCTTGGATATTTATGGGGCCAACGTCCTGACTTTC. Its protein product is CASSLDIYGANVLTF.

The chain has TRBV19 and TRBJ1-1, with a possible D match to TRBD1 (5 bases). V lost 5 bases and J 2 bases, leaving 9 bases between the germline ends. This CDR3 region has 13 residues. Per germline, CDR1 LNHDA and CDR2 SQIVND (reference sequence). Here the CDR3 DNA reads TGTGCCAGTAGTGTGGGACTAAACACTGAAGCTTTCTTT. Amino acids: CASSVGLNTEAFF.

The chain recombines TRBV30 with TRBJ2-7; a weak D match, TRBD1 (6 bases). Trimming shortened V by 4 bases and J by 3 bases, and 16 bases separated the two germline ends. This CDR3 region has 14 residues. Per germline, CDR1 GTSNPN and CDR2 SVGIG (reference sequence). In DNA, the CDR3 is TGTGCCTGGATGATGGGCAGGGGTGGCTACGAGCAGTACTTC. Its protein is CAWMMGRGGYEQYF.

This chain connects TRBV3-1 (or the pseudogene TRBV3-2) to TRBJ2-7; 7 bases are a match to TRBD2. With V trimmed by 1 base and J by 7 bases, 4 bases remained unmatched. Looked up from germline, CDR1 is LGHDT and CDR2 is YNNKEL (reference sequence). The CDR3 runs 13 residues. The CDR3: CASSQAGGREQYF. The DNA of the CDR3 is TGTGCCAGCAGCCAAGCGGGGGGAAGGGAGCAGTACTTC.

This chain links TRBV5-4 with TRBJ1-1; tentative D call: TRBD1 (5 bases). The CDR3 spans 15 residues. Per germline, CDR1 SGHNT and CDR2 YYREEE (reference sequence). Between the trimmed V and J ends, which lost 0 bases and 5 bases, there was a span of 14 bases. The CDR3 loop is CASSLAGQGLTEAFF. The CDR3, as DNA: TGTGCCAGCAGCTTGGCCGGGCAGGGTTTGACTGAAGCTTTCTTT.

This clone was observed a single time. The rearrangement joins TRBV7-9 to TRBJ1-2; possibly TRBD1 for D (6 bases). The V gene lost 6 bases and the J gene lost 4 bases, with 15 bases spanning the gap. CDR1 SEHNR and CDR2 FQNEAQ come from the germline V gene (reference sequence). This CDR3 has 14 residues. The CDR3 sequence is CASRPVGQFYGYTF. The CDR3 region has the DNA TGTGCCAGCAGGCCGGTCGGACAGTTCTATGGCTACACCTTC.

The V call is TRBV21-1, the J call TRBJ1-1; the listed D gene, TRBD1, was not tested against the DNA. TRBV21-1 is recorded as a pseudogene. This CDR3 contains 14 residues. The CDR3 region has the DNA TGTGCCAGCAGCACTTATTTCCCCAGGACTGAAGCTTTCTTT. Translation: CASSTYFPRTEAFF.

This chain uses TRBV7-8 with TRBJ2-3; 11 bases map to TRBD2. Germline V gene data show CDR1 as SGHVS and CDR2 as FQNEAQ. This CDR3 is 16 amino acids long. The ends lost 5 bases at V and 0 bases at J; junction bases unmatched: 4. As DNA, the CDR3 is TGTGCCAGCAGCGTGTGGACTAGCGGGAGCACAGATACGCAGTATTTT. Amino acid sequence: CASSVWTSGSTDTQYF.

CDR3 amino acids: CASKVGGGEDTQYF. CDR3 in DNA: TGCGCCAGCAAGGTGGGAGGGGGAGAGGATACGCAGTATTTT. V is TRBV5-1 and J is TRBJ2-3, with a possible D match to TRBD2 (7 bases). CDR3 length: 14 residues. Germline lookup yields CDR1 SGHRS and CDR2 YFSETQ. V lost 6 bases to trimming and J lost 6 bases, with 17 bases between them.

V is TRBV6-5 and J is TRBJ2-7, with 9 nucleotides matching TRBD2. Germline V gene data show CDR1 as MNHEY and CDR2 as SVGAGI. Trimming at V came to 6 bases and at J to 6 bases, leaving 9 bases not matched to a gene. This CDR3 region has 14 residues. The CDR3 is CASRSSGAPGEQYF. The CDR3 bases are TGTGCCAGCAGATCTAGCGGGGCCCCCGGCGAGCAGTACTTC.

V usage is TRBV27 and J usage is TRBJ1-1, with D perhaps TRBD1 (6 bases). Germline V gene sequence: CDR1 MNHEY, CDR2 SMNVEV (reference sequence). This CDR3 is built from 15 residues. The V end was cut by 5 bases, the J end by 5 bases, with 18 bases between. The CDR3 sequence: CASSPSGGLGTEAFF. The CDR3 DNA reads TGTGCCAGCAGTCCCAGCGGGGGGCTGGGTACTGAAGCTTTCTTT.

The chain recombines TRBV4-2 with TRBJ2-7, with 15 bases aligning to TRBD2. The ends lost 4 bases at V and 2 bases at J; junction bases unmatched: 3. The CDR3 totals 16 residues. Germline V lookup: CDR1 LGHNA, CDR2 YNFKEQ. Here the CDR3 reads CASSRGLAGGTYEQYF. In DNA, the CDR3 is TGTGCCAGCAGCCGCGGACTAGCGGGAGGGACCTACGAGCAGTACTTC.

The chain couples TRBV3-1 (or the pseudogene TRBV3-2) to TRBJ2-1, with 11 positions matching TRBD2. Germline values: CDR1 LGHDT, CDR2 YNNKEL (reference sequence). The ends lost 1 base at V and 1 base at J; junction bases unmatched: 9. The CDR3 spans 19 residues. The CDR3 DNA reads TGTGCCAGCAGCCAAGTCGGGACTAGCGGAACCGGGTCCTACAATGAGCAGTTCTTC. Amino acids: CASSQVGTSGTGSYNEQFF.

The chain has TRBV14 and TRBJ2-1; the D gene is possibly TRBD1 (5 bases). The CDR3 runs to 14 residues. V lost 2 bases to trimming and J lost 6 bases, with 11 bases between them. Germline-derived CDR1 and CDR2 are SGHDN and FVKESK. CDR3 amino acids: CASSQLTVSNEQFF. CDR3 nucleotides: TGTGCCAGCAGCCAATTGACAGTGTCCAATGAGCAGTTCTTC.

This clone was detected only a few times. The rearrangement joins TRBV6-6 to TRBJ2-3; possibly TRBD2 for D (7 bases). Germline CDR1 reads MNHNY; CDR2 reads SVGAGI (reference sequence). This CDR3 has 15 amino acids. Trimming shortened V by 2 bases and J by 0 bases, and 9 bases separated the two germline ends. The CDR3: CASSYRGGSTDTQYF. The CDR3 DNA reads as TGTGCCAGCAGTTACAGGGGGGGGAGCACAGATACGCAGTATTTT.